The sequence of this T cell receptor (beta chain) was determined in a study of PD-L1 blockade in urothelial cancer. Study overall: Of roughly 31 patients, about 25 were males with bladder-origin urothelial cancer. The analyses of blood took place 3 weeks (second dose) and 6 weeks after treatment start.

Trimming shortened V by 0 bases and J by 5 bases, and 8 bases separated the two germline ends. The germline V gene encodes CDR1 GTSNPN and CDR2 SVGIG (reference sequence). The CDR3 totals 13 residues. Clones were read by immunoSEQ multiplex PCR, and TCRdb kept only the in-frame ones, dropping some. This table has 55,000 to 85,000 clones, less than 90% appearing once. The receptor's source is a man aged 60-69 years with urothelial cancer. Sequencing used PBMCs, obtained around atezolizumab (anti-PD-L1) treatment. The V gene is TRBV30, the J gene TRBJ1-5, with D uncertain. The CDR3 sequence is CAWSVGLDQPQHF. The CDR3 region has the DNA TGTGCCTGGAGTGTCGGGTTGGATCAGCCCCAGCATTTT.